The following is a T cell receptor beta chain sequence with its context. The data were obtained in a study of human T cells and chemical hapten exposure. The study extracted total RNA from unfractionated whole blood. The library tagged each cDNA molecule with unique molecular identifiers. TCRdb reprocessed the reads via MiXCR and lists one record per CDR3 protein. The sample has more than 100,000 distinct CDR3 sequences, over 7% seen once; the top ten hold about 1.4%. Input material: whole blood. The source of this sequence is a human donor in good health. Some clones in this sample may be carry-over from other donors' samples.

The CDR3 protein is CASSLSSRSPVEQYF. CDR3 bases: TGTGCCAGCAGTTTATCAAGCAGGTCGCCAGTCGAGCAGTACTTC. The chain links TRBV27 to TRBJ2-7; D not certain. V lost 0 bases and J lost 6, with 15 bases in between. The CDR3 totals 15 residues. The germline gives CDR1 MNHEY, CDR2 SMNVEV (reference sequence).